These 10 T cell receptor beta chains share one sample of origin, sequenced in a study of identical twins. Using its own MiXCR run on the 5' RACE reads, TCRdb lists one record per CDR3 protein. Among under 900,000 distinct CDR3 sequences, about 20% were seen once, and the ten largest hold about an eighth. This sample also appeared in a second study, on T cells expressing NK-cell markers.

The sample consisted of PBMCs. The source of these receptors is a woman aged 18-29 years in good health.

The rearrangement uses TRBV4-1 and TRBJ2-7; 8 bases are shared with TRBD1. V trimming: 4 bases; J trimming: 0 bases; junction bases outside the gene matches: 8. Germline-derived CDR1 and CDR2 are MGHRA and YSYEKL. This CDR3 is built from 16 residues. The CDR3 loop is CASSLPGTGSSYEQYF. DNA of the CDR3: TGCGCCAGCAGCCTACCCGGGACAGGAAGCTCCTACGAGCAGTACTTC.

This clonotype has a handful of counts. This rearrangement joins TRBV5-1 to TRBJ2-1; no clear D gene. V was clipped by 0 bases and J by 1 base, with 8 bases between them. This CDR3 has 15 amino acids. From germline, CDR1 is SGHRS and CDR2 YFSETQ. The CDR3 DNA reads TGCGCCAGCAGCTTGGCCCCAGTATCCTACAATGAGCAGTTCTTC. Its protein is CASSLAPVSYNEQFF.

The rearrangement links TRBV12-3 or TRBV12-4 to TRBJ2-7; TRBD2 agrees at 9 bases. Trimming took 5 bases from V and 3 from J; bases not matched to a gene: 14. This CDR3 is built from 17 residues. In nucleotides, the CDR3 is TGTGCCAGCAGTCGAACTAGCGGGCGTCTCACCCGCTACGAGCAGTACTTC. It is translated as CASSRTSGRLTRYEQYF.

This clonotype was counted only a few times. The chain is built from TRBV9 and TRBJ2-5; D not certain. CDR3 length equals 13 residues. V lost 1 base to trimming and J lost 2 bases, with 6 bases between them. Germline V gives CDR1 SGDLS, CDR2 YYNGEE. Here the CDR3 DNA reads TGTGCCAGCAGCGTATCCTTACAAGAGACCCAGTACTTC. Its protein product is CASSVSLQETQYF.

The chain links TRBV12-3 or TRBV12-4 to TRBJ1-5; 8 bases align to TRBD1. CDR3 size: 14 residues. Trimming at V came to 6 bases and at J to 7 bases, leaving 8 bases not matched to a gene. The DNA of the CDR3 is TGTGCCAGCAGCCGACGACAGGGGAACCAGCCCCAGCATTTT. Its protein is CASSRRQGNQPQHF.

This clonotype has just a few counts. This chain joins TRBV12-3 or TRBV12-4 and TRBJ2-7, with D hard to call. With 7 bases removed from V and 0 bases from J, the gap between germline ends came to 13 bases. The CDR3 length is 14 residues. This CDR3 is CASKQNPYSYEQYF. CDR3 DNA: TGTGCCAGCAAGCAGAACCCCTACTCCTACGAGCAGTACTTC.

This chain uses TRBV12-3 or TRBV12-4 with TRBJ1-1; 9 nucleotides line up with TRBD1. V was pared by 4 bases and J by 7 bases, with 7 bases of the junction left unmatched. The CDR3 sequence is 14 residues long. This CDR3 is CASSWTGVLNEAFF. For the CDR3, the DNA is TGTGCCAGCAGTTGGACAGGGGTCTTGAATGAAGCTTTCTTT.

J is TRBJ1-1 and V is TRBV11-3; D uncertain. The ends were cut back, 0 bases at V and 3 bases at J, with 5 bases in the middle. CDR1 and CDR2 (germline): SGHNT, YENEEA. The CDR3 extends over 13 amino acids. CDR3 DNA sequence: TGTGCCAGCAGCTTAGATCTGGACACTGAAGCTTTCTTT. This sequence encodes CASSLDLDTEAFF.

The chain recombines TRBV5-1 with TRBJ2-7; 7 nucleotides line up with TRBD1. The V segment lost 3 bases and the J segment 3 bases; nucleotides outside the gene matches: 3. Germline V CDR1 and CDR2: SGHRS, YFSETQ. The length of the CDR3 is 13 residues. The CDR3 protein is CASSSGQLYEQYF. The CDR3 nucleotides read TGCGCCAGCAGCTCGGGACAGCTCTACGAGCAGTACTTC.

In its sample, this clonotype was seen a few times. The gene calls are TRBV24-1 and TRBJ2-2, with D maybe TRBD1 (5 bases). Germline CDR1 and CDR2: KGHDR and SFDVKD. The CDR3 has 14 residues. V lost 6 bases, J lost 3 bases, and 10 bases lay in between. CDR3 nucleotide sequence: TGTGCCACCAGTCGGAAGGGGCACACCGGGGAGCTGTTTTTT. The encoded protein is CATSRKGHTGELFF.